This T cell receptor beta chain is from a study of technical replicates of blood from several donors. Using immunoSEQ multiplex PCR, the repertoire was profiled, and TCRdb retains in-frame clones only, with some absent. The sample has about 58,000 clones, about 95% seen once. The CDR3 consists of 14 residues. Germline values: CDR1 SNHLY, CDR2 FYNNEI. The J segment lost 1 base and the V segment lost 10 bases, leaving 5 bases of the junction unmatched. The clonotype was recovered from a human donor in good health. Some clones in this sample may be carry-over from other donors' samples. The material sequenced was PBMCs. The chain has TRBV2 and TRBJ2-3; 10 bases are a match to TRBD2. The CDR3 sequence is CATKGTSGTDTQYF. The CDR3 DNA reads as TGTGCCACTAAGGGGACTAGCGGCACAGATACGCAGTATTTT.